This T cell receptor (beta chain) was retrieved from a study of identical twins. Study-level results: Weaker excess twin sharing was seen among beta out-of-frame sequences.

For this clonotype: The antigen is undetermined.

Between the trimmed V and J ends, which lost 7 bases and 0 bases, there was a span of 13 bases. This CDR3 is 14 amino acids long. Per the germline V gene, CDR1 is MNHEY and CDR2 is SVGEGT. TCRdb re-analysed the 5' RACE reads in MiXCR, keeping a single row per CDR3 protein. The table shows about 470,000 distinct CDR3 sequences, with roughly 24% occurring only once. This same sample was also part of a study on T cells expressing NK-cell markers. That paper states: A few donors' CD3+CD56-NKG2C+ cells were dominated by the same clonotypes.

Sequencing input: CD4+ T cells sorted from blood. The TCR was taken from a woman aged 18-29 years in good health. The rearrangement joins TRBV6-2 or TRBV6-3 to TRBJ2-7; D gene uncertain. DNA of the CDR3: TGTGCCAGCAAAAATTACCGGGCCTCCTACGAGCAGTACTTC. Protein: CASKNYRASYEQYF.